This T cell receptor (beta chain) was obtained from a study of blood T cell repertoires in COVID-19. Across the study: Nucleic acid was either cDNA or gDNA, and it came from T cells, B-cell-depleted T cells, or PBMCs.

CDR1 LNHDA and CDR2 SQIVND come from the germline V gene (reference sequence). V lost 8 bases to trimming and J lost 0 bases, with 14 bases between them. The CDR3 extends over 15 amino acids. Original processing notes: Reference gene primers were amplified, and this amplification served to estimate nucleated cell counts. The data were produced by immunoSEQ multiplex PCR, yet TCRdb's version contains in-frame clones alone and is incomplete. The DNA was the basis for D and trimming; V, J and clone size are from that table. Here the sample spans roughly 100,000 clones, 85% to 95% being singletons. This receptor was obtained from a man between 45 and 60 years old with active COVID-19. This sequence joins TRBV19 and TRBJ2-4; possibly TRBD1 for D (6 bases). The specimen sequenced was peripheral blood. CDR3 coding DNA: TGTGCCAGTGCAACAGGGAATATAGCCAAAAACATTCAGTACTTC. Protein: CASATGNIAKNIQYF.